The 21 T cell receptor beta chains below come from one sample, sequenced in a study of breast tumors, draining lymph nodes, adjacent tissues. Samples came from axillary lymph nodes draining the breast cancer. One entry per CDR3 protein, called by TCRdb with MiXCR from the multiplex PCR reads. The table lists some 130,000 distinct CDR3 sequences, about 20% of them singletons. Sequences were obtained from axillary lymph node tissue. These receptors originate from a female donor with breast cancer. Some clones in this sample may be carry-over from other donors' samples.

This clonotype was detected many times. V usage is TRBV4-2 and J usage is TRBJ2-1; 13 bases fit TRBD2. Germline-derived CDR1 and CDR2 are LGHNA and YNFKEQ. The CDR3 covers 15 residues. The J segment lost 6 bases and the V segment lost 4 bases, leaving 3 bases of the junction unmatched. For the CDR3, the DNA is TGTGCCAGCAGCCCGGGACTAGCGGGACTCAATGAGCAGTTCTTC. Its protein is CASSPGLAGLNEQFF.

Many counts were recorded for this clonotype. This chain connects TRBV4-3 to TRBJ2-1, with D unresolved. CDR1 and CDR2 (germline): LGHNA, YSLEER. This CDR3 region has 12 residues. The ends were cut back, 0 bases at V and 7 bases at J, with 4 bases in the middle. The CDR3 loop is CASSQDLNEQFF. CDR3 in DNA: TGCGCCAGCAGCCAAGATTTGAATGAGCAGTTCTTC.

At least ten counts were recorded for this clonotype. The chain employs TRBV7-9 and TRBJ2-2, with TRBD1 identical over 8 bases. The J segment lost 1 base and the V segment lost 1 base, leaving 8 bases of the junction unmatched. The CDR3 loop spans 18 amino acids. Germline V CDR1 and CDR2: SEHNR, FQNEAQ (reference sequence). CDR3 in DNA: TGTGCCAGCAGCTTAGGGTCTGGGACAGGAATGAACACCGGGGAGCTGTTTTTT. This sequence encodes CASSLGSGTGMNTGELFF.

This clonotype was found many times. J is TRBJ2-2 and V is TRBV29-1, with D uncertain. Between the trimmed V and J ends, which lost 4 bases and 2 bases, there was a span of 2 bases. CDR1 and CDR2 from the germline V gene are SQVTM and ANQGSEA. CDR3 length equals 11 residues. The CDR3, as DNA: TGCAGCGTTGCCAACACCGGGGAGCTGTTTTTT. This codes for CSVANTGELFF.

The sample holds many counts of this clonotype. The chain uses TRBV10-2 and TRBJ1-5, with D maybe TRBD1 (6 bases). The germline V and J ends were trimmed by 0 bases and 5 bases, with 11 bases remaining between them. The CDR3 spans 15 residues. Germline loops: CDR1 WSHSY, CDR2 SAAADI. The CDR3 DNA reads TGCGCCAGCAGTGAGTCCGGGGGCGGTTATCAGCCCCAGCATTTT. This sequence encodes CASSESGGGYQPQHF.

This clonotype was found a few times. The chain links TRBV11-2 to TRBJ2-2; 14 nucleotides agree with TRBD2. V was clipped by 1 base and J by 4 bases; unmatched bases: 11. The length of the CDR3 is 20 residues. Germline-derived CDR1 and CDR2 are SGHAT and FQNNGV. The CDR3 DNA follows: TGTGCCAGCAGCTTAGTCTGGGGGACTAGCGGGAGTCTGGGCACCGGGGAGCTGTTTTTT. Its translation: CASSLVWGTSGSLGTGELFF.

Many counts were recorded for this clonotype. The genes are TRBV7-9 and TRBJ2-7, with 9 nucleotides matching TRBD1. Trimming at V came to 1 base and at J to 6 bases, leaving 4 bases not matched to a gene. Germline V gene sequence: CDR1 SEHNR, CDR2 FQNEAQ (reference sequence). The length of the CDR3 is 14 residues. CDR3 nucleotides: TGTGCCAGCAGCTTAGGACAGGGGGACGGCGAGCAGTACTTC. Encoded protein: CASSLGQGDGEQYF. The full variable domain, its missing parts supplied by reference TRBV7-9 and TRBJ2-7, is DTGVSQNPRHKITKRGQNVTFRCDPISEHNRLYWYRQTLGQGPEFLTYFQNEAQLEKSRLLSDRFSAERPKGSFSTLEIQRTEQGDSAMYLCASSLGQGDGEQYFGPGTRLTVT.

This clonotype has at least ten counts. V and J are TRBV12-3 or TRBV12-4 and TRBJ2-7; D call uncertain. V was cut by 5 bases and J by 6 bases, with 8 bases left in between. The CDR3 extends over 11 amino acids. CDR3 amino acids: CASSTKVEQYF. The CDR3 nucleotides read TGTGCCAGCAGTACCAAAGTCGAGCAGTACTTC.

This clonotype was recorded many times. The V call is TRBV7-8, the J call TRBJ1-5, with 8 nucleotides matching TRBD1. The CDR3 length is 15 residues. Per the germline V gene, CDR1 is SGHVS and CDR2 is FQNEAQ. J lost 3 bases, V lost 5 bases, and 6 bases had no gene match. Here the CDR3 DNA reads TGTGCCAGCAGCCCCGGACAGGGACCCAATCAGCCCCAGCATTTT. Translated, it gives CASSPGQGPNQPQHF.

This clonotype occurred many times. CDR3: CASTFLGKRTGTGANVLTF. The CDR3 region has the DNA TGTGCCAGCACATTTTTGGGTAAGAGGACAGGGACGGGGGCCAACGTCCTGACTTTC. This chain links TRBV6-2 or TRBV6-3 with TRBJ2-6; 8 nucleotides line up with TRBD1. J lost 4 bases, V lost 7 bases, and 18 bases had no gene match. This CDR3 is 19 amino acids long. Germline lookup yields CDR1 MNHEY and CDR2 SVGEGT.

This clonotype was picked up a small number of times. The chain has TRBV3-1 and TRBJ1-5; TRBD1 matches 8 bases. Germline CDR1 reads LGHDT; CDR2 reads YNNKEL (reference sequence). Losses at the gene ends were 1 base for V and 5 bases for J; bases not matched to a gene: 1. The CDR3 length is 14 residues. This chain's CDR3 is CASSQGRGHQPQHF. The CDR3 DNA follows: TGTGCCAGCAGCCAAGGCAGGGGGCATCAGCCCCAGCATTTT.

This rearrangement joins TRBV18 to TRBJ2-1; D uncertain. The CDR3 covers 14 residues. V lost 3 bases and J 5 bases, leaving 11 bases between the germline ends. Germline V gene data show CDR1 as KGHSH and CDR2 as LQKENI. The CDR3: CASSPLDGDNEQFF. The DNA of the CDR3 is TGTGCCAGCTCACCCTTGGACGGAGACAATGAGCAGTTCTTC.

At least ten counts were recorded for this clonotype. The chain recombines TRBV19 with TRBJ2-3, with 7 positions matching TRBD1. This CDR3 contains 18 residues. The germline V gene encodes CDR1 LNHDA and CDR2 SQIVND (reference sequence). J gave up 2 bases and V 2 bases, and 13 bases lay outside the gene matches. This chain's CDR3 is CASSIRAVRTGITDTQYF. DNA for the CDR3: TGTGCCAGTAGTATAAGGGCCGTAAGGACAGGCATCACAGATACGCAGTATTTT.

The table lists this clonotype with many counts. CDR3 protein: CASSAFQGAGARTQYF. In nucleotides, the CDR3 is TGTGCCAGCAGCGCGTTTCAGGGGGCAGGGGCCAGGACCCAGTACTTC. V usage is TRBV5-4 and J usage is TRBJ2-5, with TRBD1 matching 8 bases. CDR1 and CDR2 from the germline V gene are SGHNT and YYREEE (reference sequence). The CDR3 extends over 16 amino acids. Losses at the gene ends were 4 bases for V and 7 bases for J; bases not matched to a gene: 15.

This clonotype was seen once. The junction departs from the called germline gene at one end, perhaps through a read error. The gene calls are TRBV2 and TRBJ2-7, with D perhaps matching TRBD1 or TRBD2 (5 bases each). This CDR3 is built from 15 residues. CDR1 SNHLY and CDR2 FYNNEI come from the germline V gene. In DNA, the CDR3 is TGTGCCAGCAGTCCGGGGCCGCCCGGAGTCTACGAGCGGTACTTC. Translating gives CASSPGPPGVYERYF.

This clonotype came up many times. In DNA form, the CDR3 reads TGTGCCACCAGCGGCCAGGCCGGGGGCCAAGAGACCCAGTACTTC. Residues: CATSGQAGGQETQYF. The gene calls are TRBV15 and TRBJ2-5; TRBD2 might be the D (6 bases). This CDR3 has 15 residues. V was trimmed by 5 bases and J by 1 base, leaving 14 bases between them. CDR1 is LNHNV and CDR2 is YYDKDF in the germline V gene (reference sequence).

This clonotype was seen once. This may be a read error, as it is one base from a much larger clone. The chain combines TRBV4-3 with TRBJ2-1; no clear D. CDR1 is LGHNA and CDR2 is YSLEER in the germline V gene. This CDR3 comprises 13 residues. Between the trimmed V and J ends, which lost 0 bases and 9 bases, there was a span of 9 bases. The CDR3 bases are TGCGCCAGCAGCCAAGAGTCGGTCGGTGAGCAGTTCTTC. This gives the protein CASSQESVGEQFF.

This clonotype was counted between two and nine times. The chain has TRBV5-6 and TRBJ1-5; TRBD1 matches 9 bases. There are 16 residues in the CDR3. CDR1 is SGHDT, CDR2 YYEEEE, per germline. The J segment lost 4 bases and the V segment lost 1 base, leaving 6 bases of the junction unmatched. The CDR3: CASSLYGTGQNQPQHF. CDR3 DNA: TGTGCCAGCAGCTTGTACGGGACAGGGCAGAATCAGCCCCAGCATTTT. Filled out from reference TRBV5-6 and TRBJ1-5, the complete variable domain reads DAGVTQSPTHLIKTRGQQVTLRCSPKSGHDTVSWYQQALGQGPQFIFQYYEEEERQRGNFPDRFSGHQFPNYSSELNVNALLLGDSALYLCASSLYGTGQNQPQHFGDGTRLSIL.

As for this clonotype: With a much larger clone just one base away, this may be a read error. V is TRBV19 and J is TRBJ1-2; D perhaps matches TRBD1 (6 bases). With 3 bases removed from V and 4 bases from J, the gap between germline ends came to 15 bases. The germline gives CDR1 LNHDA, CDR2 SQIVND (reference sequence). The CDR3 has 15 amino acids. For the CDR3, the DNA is TGTGCCAGTAGTATCGGAAGGGGGGCCAGCTATGGCTACACCTTC. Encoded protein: CASSIGRGASYGYTF.

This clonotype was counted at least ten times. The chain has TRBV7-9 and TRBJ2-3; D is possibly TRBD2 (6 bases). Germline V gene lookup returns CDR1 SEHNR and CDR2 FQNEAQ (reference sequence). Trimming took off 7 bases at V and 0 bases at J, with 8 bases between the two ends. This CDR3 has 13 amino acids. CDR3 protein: CASTGASTDTQYF. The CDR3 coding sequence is TGTGCCAGCACGGGAGCGAGCACAGATACGCAGTATTTT. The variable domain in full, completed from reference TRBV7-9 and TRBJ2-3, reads DTGVSQNPRHKITKRGQNVTFRCDPISEHNRLYWYRQTLGQGPEFLTYFQNEAQLEKSRLLSDRFSAERPKGSFSTLEIQRTEQGDSAMYLCASTGASTDTQYFGPGTRLTVL.

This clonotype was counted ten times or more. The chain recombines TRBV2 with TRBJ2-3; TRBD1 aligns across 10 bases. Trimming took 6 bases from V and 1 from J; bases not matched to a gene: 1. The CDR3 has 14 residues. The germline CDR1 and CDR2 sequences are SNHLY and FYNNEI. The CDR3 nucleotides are TGTGCCAGCAGGGGGACAGGGGGCACAGATACGCAGTATTTT. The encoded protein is CASRGTGGTDTQYF.